The present T cell receptor (beta chain) was sequenced within a study of blood T cell repertoires in COVID-19. As for the study in general: Acute and convalescent COVID-19 specimens originated in the United States, Italy and Spain.

Germline assignment: CDR1 SGHRS and CDR2 YFSETQ. CDR3 length equals 13 residues. Trimming took 3 bases from V and 4 from J, leaving 10 bases between them. Using immunoSEQ multiplex PCR, the repertoire was profiled, and TCRdb retains in-frame clones only, with some absent. The sample holds about 170,000 clones; 65% to 85% are singletons and the top ten take approximately 18%. Material: peripheral blood. This sequence originates from a woman in her 70s who had recovered from COVID-19. The chain joins TRBV5-1 to TRBJ1-1; unclear D gene. This CDR3 reads CASSSQAGTEAFF. The CDR3 DNA sequence: TGCGCCAGCAGCTCCCAGGCGGGCACTGAAGCTTTCTTT.